Reported below is one TCR beta chain. The clone's antigen remains unknown. Per-base qualities were not stored, and no clone one base away is much larger. Different DNA sequences within this sample yield the same CDR3. What this sample's time point label stands for: baseline before first vaccination. The treatment or condition label corresponds to: meningococcal conjugate vaccine given as trial control. Samples from vaccinated people were obtained from the UK trials COV001 and COV002, which included a single-blind randomized controlled phase 2/3 trial of AZD1222 (ChAdOx1 nCoV-19) in healthy adults. For TCRbeta chain sequencing, PBMC samples were collected from trial participants at day 0 and at day 28 after the second dose. The CDR3 runs 14 amino acids, cysteine and phenylalanine included. Only the CDR3 part of the read is kept: 42 bases, read in frame from the first base. From a lookup of the germline V gene, CDR1 and CDR2 are KGHDR and SFDVKD. V and J lose 4 bases and 6 bases, and a span of 12 bases separates them.

The data are from a study of T cell responses to AZD1222 COVID-19 vaccine (dated by TCRdb to the early 2020s). Regarding the research as a whole: TCR sequencing covered approximately 230 trial participants: 200 to 220 given two doses of AZD1222 and 26 given two doses of MenACWY control vaccine. Trial participants were enrolled by age into 18-55, 56-69 and 70-plus year subgroups, with roughly 160, 29 and 62 TCR-sequenced participants respectively. What the work shows at the level of the full study, not this receptor alone: The 56-69-year group was small, and its depth increase did not reach significance, likely because of low power. Reportedly, close to half of the unique spike-specific TCRs recognized epitopes lying outside the regions that are mutated in the B.1.351 and B.1.1.7 variants. A significant rise in spike-specific TCR breadth and depth was observed after two AZD1222 doses relative to day 0 and relative to MenACWY recipients. The whole spike protein was spanned by vaccine-associated CD4 TCRs, and dominant responses were seen in regions 160-218 and 743-854. Conclusions about previously exposed vaccinees are limited because only five to seven AZD1222 recipients were SARS-CoV-2 seropositive at baseline. Most participants were white British and females outnumbered males, and the authors suggested that clonal diversity may have been underestimated. No day 14 peak-response samples were available, so repertoires were characterized only after the peak T cell response.

The CDR3 regions of human TCRbeta chains were subjected to immunosequencing. The paper's processing steps were these. Repertoire TCRs were checked for matches against a reference library of SARS-CoV-2-specific TCRs that had been generated using the MIRA antigen-specificity platform. Breadth meant the fraction of unique TCRs that were SARS-CoV-2-associated, whereas depth meant the fraction of total T cells that were SARS-CoV-2-associated. Using the MIRA data, every spike-specific TCR was mapped to the spike region that the TCR reacted to and assigned to either a CD4 or a CD8 class. Log10-transformed breadth and depth values were compared by one-way ANOVA with Sidak's multiple comparisons tests. As stored in TCRdb, this immuneACCESS dataset retains in-frame rearrangements with V and J assigned. A fraction of the clones does not appear; measured against another copy, unresolved V genes explain less than half of the discrepancy, and the remainder lacks a known reason. Clone size and V and J calls were adopted from that table, with D and trimming inferred from the DNA. This sample comprises 150,000 to 200,000 clones, 87% of them detected only once. The leading ten clones occupy less than 3% of the sample.

The sequence joins TRBV24-1 to TRBJ2-1; the D gene is perhaps TRBD1, on 6 matching bases. Sequenced material: peripheral blood, taken on day 0 of MenACWY control vaccination. The source of this sequence is an adult in good health. The CDR3 here reads CATSDAGQLNEQFF. In nucleotides, the sequence is TGTGCCACCAGTGACGCAGGACAGCTCAATGAGCAGTTCTTC.